Presented here are 17 T cell receptor beta chains from one specimen sequenced in a study of identical twins. TCRdb recomputed calls from the 5' RACE reads with MiXCR, one row per CDR3 protein. The data hold about 280,000 distinct CDR3 sequences, with approximately 8% observed a single time. This sample also appeared in a second study, on yellow fever vaccine responses in identical twins.

Source material: memory (CD45RO+) T cells sorted from blood. The source of these receptors is a woman younger than 35 in good health.

This clonotype was picked up a small number of times. V usage is TRBV10-3 and J usage is TRBJ2-7; 11 bases are a match to TRBD2. Germline CDR1 and CDR2: ENHRY and SYGVKD. The CDR3 runs 17 residues. The V and J ends lost 10 bases and 2 bases, in that order; junction bases with no gene match: 16. The CDR3 DNA is TGTGCCACCGCCGGGACTAGCGGTTCCCTAGAGGCCTACGAGCAGTACTTC. Translating gives CATAGTSGSLEAYEQYF.

In its sample, this clonotype was seen many times. The rearrangement joins TRBV5-1 to TRBJ2-5; D unresolved. The CDR3 consists of 12 residues. CDR1 and CDR2 (germline): SGHRS, YFSETQ. Trimming took 4 bases from V and 2 from J, leaving 6 bases between them. The CDR3 is CASSEQQETQYF. The CDR3 DNA reads as TGCGCCAGCAGCGAACAACAAGAGACCCAGTACTTC.

This clonotype was seen more than once but under ten times. This chain connects TRBV18 to TRBJ2-7, with D tentatively TRBD1 (6 bases). Germline values: CDR1 KGHSH, CDR2 LQKENI. The CDR3 covers 15 residues. V shed 3 bases and J shed 5 bases, with 17 bases lying between them. In DNA form, the CDR3 reads TGTGCCAGCTCACCGCCAGGGGACGGCCGACACGAGCAGTACTTC. This encodes CASSPPGDGRHEQYF.

This clonotype came up many times. This sequence joins TRBV5-1 and TRBJ2-1; D call uncertain. CDR3 length: 13 amino acids. The germline V gene encodes CDR1 SGHRS and CDR2 YFSETQ. The V gene lost 4 bases and the J gene lost 4 bases, with 9 bases spanning the gap. CDR3 nucleotide sequence: TGCGCCAGCAGCGATCCAGGATACAATGAGCAGTTCTTC. This gives the protein CASSDPGYNEQFF.

This clonotype has only a few counts. The chain employs TRBV5-1 and TRBJ1-4; 9 bases fit TRBD1. The CDR3 is 14 residues long. Germline loops: CDR1 SGHRS, CDR2 YFSETQ. Unmatched junction bases numbered 4, after V lost 3 bases and J lost 7 bases. The CDR3 DNA sequence: TGCGCCAGCAGCTCCGGACAGGGGAGTGAAAAACTGTTTTTT. Protein: CASSSGQGSEKLFF.

This clonotype was counted ten times or more. The J gene is TRBJ2-5, the V gene TRBV5-1; D gene ambiguous. The germline V and J ends were trimmed by 2 bases and 4 bases, with 9 bases remaining between them. Germline CDR1 is SGHRS and CDR2 is YFSETQ. The CDR3 spans 13 residues. The CDR3 sequence is CASSFGQRETQYF. CDR3 sequence (DNA): TGCGCCAGCAGCTTTGGCCAGAGAGAGACCCAGTACTTC.

There are many counts of this clonotype. The chain carries TRBV5-1 and TRBJ2-3; D tentatively fits TRBD1 or TRBD2 (6 bases each). The CDR3 covers 14 residues. Germline V CDR1 and CDR2: SGHRS, YFSETQ. Trimming removed 4 bases from V and 5 bases from J, with 14 bases in between. CDR3 DNA: TGCGCCAGCAGCCCGAGGGGGGCAGGAGATACGCAGTATTTT. Translation gives CASSPRGAGDTQYF.

This clonotype was seen repeatedly, ten times or more. This chain connects TRBV24-1 to TRBJ2-7, with 10 bases matching TRBD1. Germline values: CDR1 KGHDR, CDR2 SFDVKD. CDR3 length: 13 residues. V gave up 8 bases and J gave up 4 bases; unmatched junction bases: 4. The CDR3 DNA reads as TGTGCCACCATGAGGACAGGGGGATACGAGCAGTACTTC. It is translated as CATMRTGGYEQYF.

This clonotype was counted between two and nine times. The gene calls are TRBV6-1 and TRBJ2-3; 8 bases line up with TRBD1. The CDR3 loop spans 14 amino acids. Germline assignment: CDR1 MNHNS and CDR2 SASEGT. V shed 8 bases, J shed 1 base, and the junction held 5 bases outside the gene matches. CDR3 residues: CASRPGGGTDTQYF. The CDR3 DNA follows: TGTGCCAGCCGGCCAGGGGGCGGCACAGATACGCAGTATTTT.

This clonotype showed up just a few times. The rearrangement joins TRBV28 to TRBJ2-7, with 8 bases aligning to TRBD1. V lost 6 bases, J lost 3 bases, and 7 bases stayed unmatched. Germline lookup yields CDR1 MDHEN and CDR2 SYDVKM. The CDR3 is 14 residues long. The CDR3 sequence is CASRPGGAIYEQYF. CDR3 nucleotide sequence: TGTGCCAGCAGGCCAGGGGGCGCAATCTACGAGCAGTACTTC.

This clonotype showed up many times. The genes are TRBV11-2 and TRBJ1-2, with TRBD1 matching 7 bases. This CDR3 region has 15 residues. J was trimmed by 5 bases and V by 8 bases; bases with no gene match: 14. Germline CDR1 SGHAT, CDR2 FQNNGV. The CDR3 DNA reads TGTGCCAGCGGGGTCCCCTCGACAGGGAAGTATGGCTACACCTTC. It is translated as CASGVPSTGKYGYTF.

For the CDR3, the DNA is TGTGCCAGCAGCCAAGACAGGGGAGGATGGACTGAAGCTTTCTTT. It yields the protein CASSQDRGGWTEAFF. The chain has TRBV3-1 and TRBJ1-1; tentatively, D is TRBD1 (6 bases). Germline V gene data show CDR1 as LGHDT and CDR2 as YNNKEL (reference sequence). With 0 bases removed from V and 5 bases from J, the gap between germline ends came to 13 bases. The CDR3 is made up of 15 amino acids.

This clonotype was counted ten times or more. The V and J genes are TRBV4-1 and TRBJ1-6; D might be TRBD1 (6 bases). The V gene's germline CDR1 is MGHRA and CDR2 YSYEKL. CDR3 length: 15 amino acids. V lost 4 bases and J 10 bases, leaving 17 bases between the germline ends. CDR3 coding DNA: TGCGCCAGCAGCCTGAGTTGGGGGGCAGTGTCACCCCTCCACTTT. It is translated as CASSLSWGAVSPLHF.

This clonotype was found many times. This rearrangement joins TRBV20-1 to TRBJ2-7; 8 bases fit TRBD1. The CDR3 is 13 residues long. Trimming took 3 bases from V and 7 from J; bases not matched to a gene: 8. Germline assignment: CDR1 DFQATT and CDR2 SNEGSKA (reference sequence). Here the CDR3 reads CSARGQAIGEQYF. The CDR3 region has the DNA TGCAGTGCTAGGGGACAGGCAATAGGGGAGCAGTACTTC.

V and J are TRBV9 and TRBJ2-7; 12 nucleotides match TRBD2. Unmatched junction bases numbered 5, after V lost 5 bases and J lost 5 bases. The CDR3 has 14 amino acids. The germline V gene encodes CDR1 SGDLS and CDR2 YYNGEE. For the CDR3, the DNA is TGTGCCAGCAGTTCTAGCGGGAGGGCCGACGAGCAGTACTTC. Translation gives CASSSSGRADEQYF. Filled out from reference TRBV9 and TRBJ2-7, the complete variable domain reads DSGVTQTPKHLITATGQRVTLRCSPRSGDLSVYWYQQSLDQGLQFLIQYYNGEERAKGNILERFSAQQFPDLHSELNLSSLELGDSALYFCASSSSGRADEQYFGPGTRLTVT.

This chain links TRBV6-4 with TRBJ2-3, with 9 bases matching TRBD2. Germline V lookup: CDR1 MRHNA, CDR2 SNTAGT. The V and J ends lost 0 bases and 4 bases, in that order; junction bases with no gene match: 5. This CDR3 is built from 16 residues. DNA for the CDR3: TGTGCCAGCAGTGACTCAGCGGGAGGAGGCTCAGATACGCAGTATTTT. It encodes CASSDSAGGGSDTQYF.

This clonotype occurred many times. V and J are TRBV4-2 and TRBJ2-3; 8 bases align to TRBD1. From germline, CDR1 is LGHNA and CDR2 YNFKEQ. This CDR3 has 17 amino acids. The junction had 11 bases not matched to a gene; V was cut back by 4 bases and J by 2 bases. CDR3 in DNA: TGTGCCAGCAGCCCCTCACGGACAGGGAAATCCACAGATACGCAGTATTTT. It encodes CASSPSRTGKSTDTQYF.